These 8 T cell receptor beta chains originate from one sample sequenced in a study of post-analysis software for immune sequencing data. Study-level findings and limits: When patients were compared with controls, about 5 TRBV segments were more frequent, TRBV5-6, TRBV5-1 and TRBV20-1 among them.

For these TCRs, the target antigens are not known. The library was made from cDNA and included unique molecular identifiers. One entry per CDR3 protein results from TCRdb running MiXCR on the PCR reads. Found here are some 450,000 distinct CDR3 sequences, approximately 46% of them singletons; the top ten hold around an eighth. The specimen was blood. Receptors originate from a girl aged 5 to 17 with multiple sclerosis.

V gene TRBV2 combines with J gene TRBJ1-2; 12 bases match TRBD1. The germline CDR1 and CDR2 sequences are SNHLY and FYNNEI. The CDR3 runs 14 residues. J was trimmed by 7 bases and V by 2 bases; bases with no gene match: 2. DNA of the CDR3: TGTGCCAGCAGTGAACGGGACAGGGGGCTTGGCTACACCTTC. Amino acids: CASSERDRGLGYTF.

A word on this clonotype: Germline is not matched at one junction end, which may reflect a read error. The rearrangement joins TRBV29-1 to TRBJ2-1; 10 nucleotides line up with TRBD2. CDR3 length: 18 residues. CDR1 is SQVTM and CDR2 is ANQGSEA in the germline V gene. The CDR3 here is CSVEALAGAGRRYNEQFF. In DNA, the CDR3 is TGCAGTGTTGAAGCGCTAGCGGGGGCCGGAAGGAGATACAATGAGCAGTTCTTC.

This clonotype was observed at least ten times. The chain couples TRBV20-1 to TRBJ2-1, with a weak D call TRBD2 (6 bases). The V end was cut by 3 bases, the J end by 0 bases, with 12 bases between. The germline CDR1 and CDR2 sequences are DFQATT and SNEGSKA (reference sequence). This CDR3 has 15 residues. The CDR3 loop reads CSASLGGSSYNEQFF. CDR3 DNA: TGCAGTGCTAGCCTGGGGGGAAGCTCCTACAATGAGCAGTTCTTC.

The genes are TRBV7-2 and TRBJ2-4; 8 bases fit TRBD2. CDR1 is SGHTA and CDR2 is FQGNSA in the germline V gene. The length of the CDR3 is 17 residues. V was pared by 1 base and J by 0 bases, with 5 bases of the junction left unmatched. CDR3: CASSLGGRLQAKNIQYF. In DNA, the CDR3 is TGTGCCAGCAGCTTAGGCGGGAGGCTTCAAGCCAAAAACATTCAGTACTTC.

This clonotype was observed a handful of times. The CDR3 region is CATSDFRASGVDNEQFF. In DNA form, the CDR3 reads TGTGCCACCAGTGATTTTCGGGCATCGGGAGTTGACAATGAGCAGTTCTTC. The chain carries TRBV24-1 and TRBJ2-1, with a possible D match to TRBD2 (6 bases). This CDR3 region has 17 residues. The V end lost 1 base, the J end lost 5 bases, and 17 bases lay between the germline ends. Germline CDR1 and CDR2: KGHDR and SFDVKD.

The rearrangement joins TRBV29-1 to TRBJ2-3; D is uncertain. The CDR3 length is 12 residues. V gave up 4 bases and J gave up 4 bases, with 9 bases separating them. Per the germline V gene, CDR1 is SQVTM and CDR2 is ANQGSEA. Written as DNA, the CDR3 is TGCAGCGTTGGGGCAGACGCAGATACGCAGTATTTT. This gives the protein CSVGADADTQYF.

The chain recombines TRBV7-9 with TRBJ2-5; no clear D. The J call may be in error: the DNA end matches TRBJ2-7 better. The germline CDR1 and CDR2 sequences are SEHNR and FQNEAQ (reference sequence). CDR3 length: 13 amino acids. CDR3 DNA sequence: TGTGCCAGCAGCCTTGTGAGGCGGTACGAGCAGTACTTC. Amino acids: CASSLVRRYEQYF.

This clonotype has only a few counts. The rearrangement joins TRBV2 to TRBJ2-7, with D possibly being TRBD2 (6 bases). Germline V gene lookup returns CDR1 SNHLY and CDR2 FYNNEI. V was cut by 7 bases and J by 0 bases, with 13 bases left in between. The CDR3 runs 14 residues. The CDR3 DNA follows: TGTGCCAGCACGGAGGGGAGGAGCTCCTACGAGCAGTACTTC. Protein sequence: CASTEGRSSYEQYF.